This TCR beta chain was documented in a study of regulatory T cells in long-lasting Graves disease. iRepertoire HTBI primers and Arm-PCR of CDR3 regions built TCR beta libraries. In TCRdb, the multiplex PCR reads were re-called with MiXCR into one record per CDR3 protein. The sample includes approximately 400,000 distinct CDR3 sequences, approximately 23% of them seen just once. Germline values: CDR1 MNHNS, CDR2 SASEGT. CDR3 length: 13 amino acids. This clonotype has just a few counts. This sample's time point: persistent/refractory GD, antithyroid drugs over 5 years with positive TRAb. The TCR library was made from RNA that had been extracted from PBMCs in TRIzol. Diagnoses of Graves' disease were made by American Thyroid Association guidelines.

The clonotype comes from a woman between 40 and 50 years old with Graves disease. The chain uses TRBV6-1 and TRBJ1-4; TRBD1 agrees at 11 bases. This material consisted of peripheral blood mononuclear cells (PBMCs), taken when the disease was refractory, from a patient treated with antithyroid drugs. CDR3 nucleotides: TGTGCGACGGGCGGGACAGGGGGTGAGAAACTGTTTTTT. Its translation: CATGGTGGEKLFF.